Following are 6 T cell receptor beta chains from one sample sequenced in a study of T cell repertoires in cytomegalovirus infection (dated by TCRdb to the late 2010s). Their target antigens are unknown. Sequencing instrument: Illumina HiSeq 1500. The public reads were reprocessed in TCRdb via fastp at Q25 and MiXCR, keeping in-frame beta chains. Rows matching on CDR3 protein sequence are summarized as one entry with the most common DNA and genes. The table for this sample lists 750,000 to 950,000 distinct CDR3 sequences; just under 30% of them were counted only once. Under 15% of the sample lies in the top ten. What the treatment or condition label conveys for this sample: in vitro stimulation with specific CMV peptide epitopes to enrich CMV-specific T cells. The sequencing here drew on cultured CD8+ T cells from PBMCs, taken from culture after CMV antigen stimulation. The receptors here all came from a human donor in good health (CMV status not recorded). Some clones in this sample may be carry-over from other donors' samples.

The chain combines TRBV6-5 with TRBJ2-5; no definite D call. Germline values: CDR1 MNHEY, CDR2 SVGAGI. The CDR3 contains 11 residues. The CDR3 sequence is CGTTGNGTQYF. In DNA form, the CDR3 reads TGTGGAACAACGGGCAACGGGACCCAGTACTTC.

The rearrangement uses TRBV5-4 and TRBJ2-1; D is unclear. With the DNA end fitting TRBJ2-7 better, the J assignment may be wrong. This CDR3 spans 13 amino acids. Germline V gene data show CDR1 as SGHNT and CDR2 as YYREEE (reference sequence). CDR3 region: CASSETGRNEQYF. DNA of the CDR3: TGTGCCAGCAGTGAGACCGGGCGCAATGAGCAGTACTTC.

The gene calls are TRBV20-1 and TRBJ1-5, with D tentatively TRBD1 (5 bases). V lost 6 bases and J lost 4, with 7 bases in between. Germline loops: CDR1 DFQATT, CDR2 SNEGSKA (reference sequence). The CDR3 sequence is 11 residues long. The CDR3 DNA reads as TGCAGTGCCAAGGGGAATCAGCCCCAGCATTTT. It specifies CSAKGNQPQHF.

The rearrangement joins TRBV4-1 to TRBJ1-3; possibly TRBD1 for D (5 bases). The CDR3 spans 16 residues. V was shortened by 0 bases and J by 0 bases, with 9 bases between the two germline ends. Germline V gives CDR1 MGHRA, CDR2 YSYEKL. The CDR3, as DNA: TGCGCCAGCAGCCAAGAAGGGGCCGCCTCTGGAAACACCATATATTTT. This codes for CASSQEGAASGNTIYF.

This chain links TRBV27 with TRBJ2-1; 12 bases are a match to TRBD2. The CDR3 is 15 amino acids. The V segment lost 0 bases and the J segment 6 bases; nucleotides outside the gene matches: 0. Looked up from germline, CDR1 is MNHEY and CDR2 is SMNVEV (reference sequence). The CDR3 DNA reads as TGTGCCAGCAGTTTATCGACTAGCGGGGGCAATGAGCAGTTCTTC. It encodes CASSLSTSGGNEQFF.

This clonotype was picked up a small number of times. CDR3 nucleotide sequence: TGTGCCAGCAGTTTATTTTCTGCCGGGGGACTCCGCTACAATGAGCAGTTCTTC. Its translation is CASSLFSAGGLRYNEQFF. The chain has TRBV27 and TRBJ2-1, with D perhaps TRBD2 (6 bases). The ends were cut back, 1 base at V and 3 bases at J, with 19 bases in the middle. Germline V gene lookup returns CDR1 MNHEY and CDR2 SMNVEV (reference sequence). This CDR3 contains 18 residues.